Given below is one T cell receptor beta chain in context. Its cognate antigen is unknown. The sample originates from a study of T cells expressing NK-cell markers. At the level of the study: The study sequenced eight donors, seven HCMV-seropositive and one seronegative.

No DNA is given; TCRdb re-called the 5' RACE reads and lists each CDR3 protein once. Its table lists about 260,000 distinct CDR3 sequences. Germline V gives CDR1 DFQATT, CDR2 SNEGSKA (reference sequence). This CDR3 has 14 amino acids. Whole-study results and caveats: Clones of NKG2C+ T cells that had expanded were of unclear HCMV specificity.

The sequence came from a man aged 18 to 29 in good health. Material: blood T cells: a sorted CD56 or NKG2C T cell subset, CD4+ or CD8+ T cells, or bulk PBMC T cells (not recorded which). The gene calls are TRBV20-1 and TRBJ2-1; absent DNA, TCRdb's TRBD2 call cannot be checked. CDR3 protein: CSAIISGGINEQFF.